These T cell receptor beta chains were read from a single sample in a study of blood T cell repertoires in COVID-19. Sequenced by immunoSEQ multiplex PCR; TCRdb stores in-frame clones only, minus some. The sample has some 86,000 clones; over 80% are singletons. Sample: peripheral blood. The origin of the receptors is a woman of 80 years or more with active or convalescent COVID-19. Each CDR3 is given with its conserved first and last residue. D genes are given only for firm matches. The listing skips clone size in some rows; elsewhere it reads once, few, many or a size class.

CDR3 protein: CASSSPGTGETEAFF
CDR3 DNA: TGTGCCAGCAGTTCCCCCGGGACAGGGGAGACTGAAGCTTTCTTT
V gene: TRBV28
J gene: TRBJ1-1
D gene: TRBD1
clone size: .

CDR3 protein: CASIRRFTGELFF
CDR3 DNA: TGTGCCAGCATACGGAGGTTCACCGGGGAGCTGTTTTTT
V gene: TRBV28
J gene: TRBJ2-2
D gene: .
clone size: .

CDR3 protein: CASSLTGDNTEAFF
CDR3 DNA: TGTGCCAGCAGCCTGACAGGGGACAACACTGAAGCTTTCTTT
V gene: TRBV6-2/TRBV6-3
J gene: TRBJ1-1
D gene: TRBD1
clone size: .

CDR3 protein: CASSPWGGPYEQYF
CDR3 DNA: TGTGCCAGCAGCCCCTGGGGGGGACCTTACGAGCAGTACTTC
V gene: TRBV7-2
J gene: TRBJ2-7
D gene: TRBD2
clone size: once

CDR3 protein: CASGRTAPEFF
CDR3 DNA: TGCGCCAGCGGCCGGACAGCCCCGGAGTTCTTC
V gene: TRBV10-1
J gene: TRBJ2-1
D gene: .
clone size: .

CDR3 protein: CASSIGGSLPGELFF
CDR3 DNA: TGTGCCAGTAGTATAGGGGGCAGTCTACCGGGGGAGCTGTTTTTT
V gene: TRBV19
J gene: TRBJ2-2
D gene: .
clone size: .

CDR3 protein: CASSSGTYYNEQFF
CDR3 DNA: TGTGCCAGCAGTTCCGGGACATACTACAATGAGCAGTTCTTC
V gene: TRBV6-2/TRBV6-3
J gene: TRBJ2-1
D gene: .
clone size: once

CDR3 protein: CASSSTPTGGTLFF
CDR3 DNA: TGTGCCAGCAGCTCCACCCCGACAGGGGGTACACTGTTTTTT
V gene: TRBV7-2
J gene: TRBJ1-4
D gene: TRBD1
clone size: once

CDR3 protein: CASSSQVNQPQHF
CDR3 DNA: TGTGCCAGCAGCTCCCAGGTGAATCAGCCCCAGCATTTT
V gene: TRBV4-2
J gene: TRBJ1-5
D gene: .
clone size: .

CDR3 protein: CASSTRWDSSAFF
CDR3 DNA: TGTGCCAGCAGTACCCGGTGGGACAGTTCGGCTTTCTTT
V gene: TRBV2
J gene: TRBJ1-1
D gene: TRBD1
clone size: .

CDR3 protein: CASRKLAEGTDTQYF
CDR3 DNA: TGTGCCAGCAGGAAGCTAGCGGAAGGCACAGATACGCAGTATTTT
V gene: TRBV25-1
J gene: TRBJ2-3
D gene: TRBD2
clone size: .

CDR3 protein: CASSLVGTANTGELFF
CDR3 DNA: TGTGCCAGCAGCTTAGTAGGGACAGCGAACACCGGGGAGCTGTTTTTT
V gene: TRBV7-2
J gene: TRBJ2-2
D gene: TRBD1
clone size: .

CDR3 protein: CASSLDTGGVNTEAFF
CDR3 DNA: TGTGCCAGTAGTCTCGACACAGGGGGTGTGAACACTGAAGCTTTCTTT
V gene: TRBV19
J gene: TRBJ1-1
D gene: TRBD1
clone size: .

CDR3 protein: CASSPPGNPNTEAFF
CDR3 DNA: TGTGCCAGCTCACCACCTGGCAACCCGAACACTGAAGCTTTCTTT
V gene: TRBV18
J gene: TRBJ1-1
D gene: .
clone size: .

CDR3 protein: CSVALNNEQFF
CDR3 DNA: TGCAGCGTTGCACTTAACAATGAGCAGTTCTTC
V gene: TRBV29-1
J gene: TRBJ2-1
D gene: .
clone size: few

CDR3 protein: CASSPSTGGNGYTF
CDR3 DNA: TGTGCCAGTAGTCCGTCGACAGGGGGCAATGGCTACACCTTC
V gene: TRBV19
J gene: TRBJ1-2
D gene: TRBD1
clone size: .

CDR3 protein: CAISSGQTQETQYF
CDR3 DNA: TGTGCCATCAGCTCGGGACAGACACAAGAGACCCAGTACTTC
V gene: TRBV10-3
J gene: TRBJ2-5
D gene: TRBD1
clone size: .

CDR3 protein: CATKGQGDTGELFF
CDR3 DNA: TGTGCCACCAAGGGGCAGGGGGACACCGGGGAGCTGTTTTTT
V gene: TRBV24-1
J gene: TRBJ2-2
D gene: TRBD1
clone size: once

CDR3 protein: CASSLAQGDYGYTF
CDR3 DNA: TGTGCCAGCAGCTTAGCACAGGGAGACTATGGCTACACCTTC
V gene: TRBV7-9
J gene: TRBJ1-2
D gene: .
clone size: .

CDR3 protein: CSASGTTSTDTQYF
CDR3 DNA: TGCAGTGCTAGTGGGACTACTAGCACAGATACGCAGTATTTT
V gene: TRBV20-1
J gene: TRBJ2-3
D gene: TRBD2
clone size: .

CDR3 protein: CASSRQGINYGYTF
CDR3 DNA: TGTGCCAGTAGTCGGCAGGGCATCAACTATGGCTACACCTTC
V gene: TRBV19
J gene: TRBJ1-2
D gene: .
clone size: medium-sized

CDR3 protein: CASRSGQGNTGELFF
CDR3 DNA: TGTGCCAGCAGATCGGGACAGGGGAACACCGGGGAGCTGTTTTTT
V gene: TRBV6-5
J gene: TRBJ2-2
D gene: TRBD1
clone size: few

CDR3 protein: CASRSAEKTGEQFF
CDR3 DNA: TGTGCCAGCAGGTCGGCGGAGAAAACGGGTGAGCAGTTCTTC
V gene: TRBV2
J gene: TRBJ2-1
D gene: .
clone size: .

CDR3 protein: CARGGGGADTQYF
CDR3 DNA: TGTGCCAGAGGAGGGGGGGGCGCAGATACGCAGTATTTT
V gene: TRBV2
J gene: TRBJ2-3
D gene: .
clone size: .

CDR3 protein: CSGGQRDEAFF
CDR3 DNA: TGCAGTGGAGGACAGCGAGATGAAGCTTTCTTT
V gene: TRBV20-1
J gene: TRBJ1-1
D gene: .
clone size: .

CDR3 protein: CASSPQGISGANVLTF
CDR3 DNA: TGCGCCAGCAGTCCACAGGGGATCTCTGGGGCCAACGTCCTGACTTTC
V gene: TRBV23-1
J gene: TRBJ2-6
D gene: TRBD1
clone size: .

CDR3 protein: CASSPRTVNLNTEAFF
CDR3 DNA: TGTGCCAGCAGCCCAAGGACAGTAAACCTGAACACTGAAGCTTTCTTT
V gene: TRBV5-4
J gene: TRBJ1-1
D gene: .
clone size: few

CDR3 protein: CASSFRGTGELFF
CDR3 DNA: TGCGCCAGCAGCTTTAGGGGCACCGGGGAGCTGTTTTTT
V gene: TRBV5-1
J gene: TRBJ2-2
D gene: .
clone size: .

CDR3 protein: CASGLVGGAGRYTEAFF
CDR3 DNA: TGTGCTAGTGGTTTGGTAGGGGGGGCAGGTCGATACACTGAAGCTTTCTTT
V gene: TRBV12-5
J gene: TRBJ1-1
D gene: .
clone size: .

CDR3 protein: CASSLGLAGDNEQFF
CDR3 DNA: TGTGCCAGCTCACTGGGACTAGCGGGAGACAATGAGCAGTTCTTC
V gene: TRBV18
J gene: TRBJ2-1
D gene: TRBD2
clone size: .

CDR3 protein: CASSQALTQFF
CDR3 DNA: TGTGCCAGCAGCCAGGCTCTCACGCAGTTCTTC
V gene: TRBV3-1/TRBV3-2
J gene: TRBJ2-1
D gene: .
clone size: .

CDR3 protein: CAWTGGPKGEQFF
CDR3 DNA: TGTGCCTGGACGGGGGGCCCGAAGGGTGAGCAGTTCTTC
V gene: TRBV30
J gene: TRBJ2-1
D gene: .
clone size: once

CDR3 protein: CASSIHRPGTEAFF
CDR3 DNA: TGTGCCAGTAGTATACACAGGCCTGGCACTGAAGCTTTCTTT
V gene: TRBV19
J gene: TRBJ1-1
D gene: .
clone size: .

CDR3 protein: CATSDPSGDYGYTF
CDR3 DNA: TGTGCCACCAGTGATCCCTCAGGGGACTATGGCTACACCTTC
V gene: TRBV24-1
J gene: TRBJ1-2
D gene: .
clone size: .

CDR3 protein: CASSLYRSDYGYTF
CDR3 DNA: TGTGCCAGCAGTTTGTACAGGTCCGACTATGGCTACACCTTC
V gene: TRBV28
J gene: TRBJ1-2
D gene: .
clone size: .

CDR3 protein: CASSQDRDRQYF
CDR3 DNA: TGTGCCAGCAGCCAAGACAGGGACAGGCAGTACTTC
V gene: TRBV3-1/TRBV3-2
J gene: TRBJ2-7
D gene: TRBD1
clone size: few

CDR3 protein: CASSLGTSGLTLNEQFF
CDR3 DNA: TGCGCCAGCAGCTTAGGGACTAGCGGGTTGACGCTAAATGAGCAGTTCTTC
V gene: TRBV5-1
J gene: TRBJ2-1
D gene: TRBD2
clone size: once

CDR3 protein: CASSHTGYWYGYTF
CDR3 DNA: TGTGCCAGCAGCCACACAGGGTATTGGTATGGCTACACCTTC
V gene: TRBV14
J gene: TRBJ1-2
D gene: .
clone size: .

CDR3 protein: CATTGEPTGELFF
CDR3 DNA: TGTGCCACAACCGGGGAGCCCACCGGGGAGCTGTTTTTT
V gene: TRBV10-3
J gene: TRBJ2-2
D gene: .
clone size: once

CDR3 protein: CASSLPRNGDTDTQYF
CDR3 DNA: TGCGCCAGCAGCTTGCCCCGAAATGGAGACACAGATACGCAGTATTTT
V gene: TRBV5-1
J gene: TRBJ2-3
D gene: .
clone size: .

CDR3 protein: CASSPRQGIGEKLFF
CDR3 DNA: TGTGCCAGCAGCCCCCGTCAGGGGATTGGCGAAAAACTGTTTTTT
V gene: TRBV9
J gene: TRBJ1-4
D gene: .
clone size: few

CDR3 protein: CATRLAANTGELFF
CDR3 DNA: TGTGCCACCCGACTAGCGGCGAACACCGGGGAGCTGTTTTTT
V gene: TRBV10-3
J gene: TRBJ2-2
D gene: TRBD2
clone size: few

CDR3 protein: CASSAGWASGGAGADTQYF
CDR3 DNA: TGTGCCAGCAGTGCGGGGTGGGCTAGCGGGGGGGCCGGAGCAGATACGCAGTATTTT
V gene: TRBV5-4
J gene: TRBJ2-3
D gene: TRBD2
clone size: .

CDR3 protein: CASSLAPGNTEAFF
CDR3 DNA: TGTGCCAGCAGCTTGGCCCCTGGGAACACTGAAGCTTTCTTT
V gene: TRBV11-1
J gene: TRBJ1-1
D gene: .
clone size: .

CDR3 protein: CASSLGPGGTEAFF
CDR3 DNA: TGTGCCAGCAGCTTGGGGCCTGGAGGTACTGAAGCTTTCTTT
V gene: TRBV5-6
J gene: TRBJ1-1
D gene: .
clone size: .

CDR3 protein: CASSPEKSGSNQPQHF
CDR3 DNA: TGTGCCAGCAGTCCTGAAAAATCAGGGAGCAATCAGCCCCAGCATTTT
V gene: TRBV28
J gene: TRBJ1-5
D gene: .
clone size: .

CDR3 protein: CASSQVAVSGNTIYF
CDR3 DNA: TGTGCCAGCAGCCAAGTGGCCGTCTCTGGAAACACCATATATTTT
V gene: TRBV4-2
J gene: TRBJ1-3
D gene: .
clone size: .

CDR3 protein: CASSLIQTRGYTF
CDR3 DNA: TGTGCCAGCAGTTTAATACAGACGAGAGGCTACACCTTC
V gene: TRBV28
J gene: TRBJ1-2
D gene: .
clone size: once

CDR3 protein: CASSLHGWGRGNQPQHF
CDR3 DNA: TGTGCCAGCAGTTTACATGGGTGGGGCCGGGGCAATCAGCCCCAGCATTTT
V gene: TRBV28
J gene: TRBJ1-5
D gene: .
clone size: .

CDR3 protein: CASSQEHQQPNSPLHF
CDR3 DNA: TGCGCCAGCAGCCAAGAACATCAACAGCCAAATTCACCCCTCCACTTT
V gene: TRBV4-1
J gene: TRBJ1-6
D gene: .
clone size: few

CDR3 protein: CASSQDYTDTQYF
CDR3 DNA: TGTGCCAGCAGCCAAGATTACACAGATACGCAGTATTTT
V gene: TRBV3-1/TRBV3-2
J gene: TRBJ2-3
D gene: .
clone size: .

CDR3 protein: CASSEWGVADLPSYNEQFF
CDR3 DNA: TGTGCCAGCAGTGAGTGGGGAGTAGCGGATCTACCTTCCTACAATGAGCAGTTCTTC
V gene: TRBV2
J gene: TRBJ2-1
D gene: .
clone size: .

CDR3 protein: CASRPGRVGGYTF
CDR3 DNA: TGTGCCAGCAGACCGGGGAGGGTAGGTGGCTACACCTTC
V gene: TRBV28
J gene: TRBJ1-2
D gene: .
clone size: .

CDR3 protein: CASKGLAYNEQFF
CDR3 DNA: TGTGCCAGTAAAGGACTAGCGTACAATGAGCAGTTCTTC
V gene: TRBV2
J gene: TRBJ2-1
D gene: TRBD2
clone size: .

CDR3 protein: CATSRSGTGSVATNEKLFF
CDR3 DNA: TGTGCCACCAGCAGATCCGGGACAGGCTCCGTTGCAACTAATGAAAAACTGTTTTTT
V gene: TRBV15
J gene: TRBJ1-4
D gene: TRBD1
clone size: .